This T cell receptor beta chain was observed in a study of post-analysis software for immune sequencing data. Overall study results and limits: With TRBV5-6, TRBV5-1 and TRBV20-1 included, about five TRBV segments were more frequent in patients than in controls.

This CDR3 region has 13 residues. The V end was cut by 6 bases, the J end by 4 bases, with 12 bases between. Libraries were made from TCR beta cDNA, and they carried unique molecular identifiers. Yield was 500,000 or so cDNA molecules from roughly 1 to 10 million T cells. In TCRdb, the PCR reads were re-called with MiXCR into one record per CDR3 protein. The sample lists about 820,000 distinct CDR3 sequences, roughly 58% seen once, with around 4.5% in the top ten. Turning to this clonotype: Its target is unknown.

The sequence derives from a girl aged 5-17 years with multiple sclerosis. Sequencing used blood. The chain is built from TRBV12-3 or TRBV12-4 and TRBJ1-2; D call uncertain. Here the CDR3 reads CASSTEYFYGYTF. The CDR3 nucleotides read TGTGCCAGCAGCACCGAGTACTTCTATGGCTACACCTTC.